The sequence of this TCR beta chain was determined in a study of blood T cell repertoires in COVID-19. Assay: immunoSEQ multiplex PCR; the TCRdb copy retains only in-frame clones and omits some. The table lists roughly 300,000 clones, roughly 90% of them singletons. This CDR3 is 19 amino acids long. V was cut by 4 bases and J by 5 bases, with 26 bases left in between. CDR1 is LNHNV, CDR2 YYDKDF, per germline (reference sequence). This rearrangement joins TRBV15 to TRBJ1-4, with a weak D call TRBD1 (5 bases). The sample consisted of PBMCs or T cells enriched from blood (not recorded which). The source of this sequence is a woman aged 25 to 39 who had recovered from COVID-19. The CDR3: CATSTLLRNRPKGNEKLFF. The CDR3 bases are TGTGCCACCAGCACCCTTCTAAGAAACAGGCCAAAGGGAAATGAAAAACTGTTTTTT. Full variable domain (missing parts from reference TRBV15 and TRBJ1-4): DAMVIQNPRYQVTQFGKPVTLSCSQTLNHNVMYWYQQKSSQAPKLLFHYYDKDFNNEADTPDNFQSRRPNTSFCFLDIRSPGLGDTAMYLCATSTLLRNRPKGNEKLFFGSGTQLSVL.